This entry concerns a single T cell receptor beta chain. Its antigen remains unknown. This sample was taken from a study of T cells in women clearing cervical HPV infection. About the research overall: Only a few women had HLA typing results available. Notes on the study in general: It is unknown whether associations predate infection; no effector/memory or HPV-specific sorting.

Data came from immunoSEQ multiplex PCR; TCRdb stores just in-frame clones and leaves some out. The sample table includes 25,000 to 35,000 clones. All participants had a single incident cervical HPV16 infection, and prevalent HPV16 infections were excluded. Material for sequencing was blood buffy coat. This clonotype originated in a woman aged 18 to 75 with a cervical HPV16 infection that either progressed to CIN3+ or cleared (not recorded which).

This CDR3 reads CASSARDLRGQYF. CDR3 DNA, as far as it was read: TGTGCCAGCAGCGCCAGGGATTTACGAGGT. The V gene is TRBV7-6, the J gene TRBJ2-4, with D possibly TRBD1 on 5 matching bases. The sequence runs out 3 residues before the end of the CDR3; the remainder is reconstructed from the germline J gene. This CDR3 has 13 residues. Germline V gives CDR1 SGHVS, CDR2 FNYEAQ.